A single sample is the source of the 8 T cell receptor beta chains below, sequenced in a study of T cell responses to AZD1222 COVID-19 vaccine. Repertoires were generated with immunoSEQ multiplex PCR, while TCRdb's copy carries only in-frame clones and drops some. The table records under 200,000 clones, roughly nine tenths of them present only once. The material was peripheral blood, obtained on day 0 of AZD1222 vaccination. These receptors originate from an adult in good health.

The CDR3 loop reads CASSQQTTGGRGEQYF. The CDR3 region has the DNA TGCGCCAGCAGCCAACAAACAACAGGGGGCCGAGGGGAGCAGTACTTC. This sequence joins TRBV4-1 and TRBJ2-7; 9 bases match TRBD1. The CDR3 spans 16 residues. Looked up from germline, CDR1 is MGHRA and CDR2 is YSYEKL. The V segment lost 2 bases and the J segment 7 bases; nucleotides outside the gene matches: 12.

This chain uses TRBV18 with TRBJ2-7; 10 positions agree with TRBD2. The CDR3 extends over 15 amino acids. With V trimmed by 4 bases and J by 5 bases, 8 bases remained unmatched. Germline CDR1 reads KGHSH; CDR2 reads LQKENI. Written as DNA, the CDR3 is TGTGCCAGCTCACAGCGGGAGGGCCTGCTCCACGAGCAGTACTTC. It codes for CASSQREGLLHEQYF.

The V gene is TRBV14, the J gene TRBJ2-7; D is undetermined. CDR1 and CDR2 from the germline V gene are SGHDN and FVKESK. Trimming took 4 bases from V and 0 from J, leaving 4 bases between them. The CDR3 loop spans 12 amino acids. The DNA for the CDR3 is TGTGCCAGCAGCCCCCGCTCCTACGAGCAGTACTTC. Its protein is CASSPRSYEQYF.

The V gene is TRBV29-1, the J gene TRBJ1-5; tentative D call: TRBD1 (5 bases). Deletions cut 1 base from V and 2 bases from J, with 9 bases between. In germline, CDR1 is SQVTM, CDR2 ANQGSEA. The CDR3 is 14 amino acids. This CDR3 reads CSVEAGVGNQPQHF. In nucleotides, the CDR3 is TGCAGCGTTGAAGCGGGGGTTGGCAATCAGCCCCAGCATTTT.

The rearrangement joins TRBV10-3 to TRBJ2-7; no reliable D call. Germline loops: CDR1 ENHRY, CDR2 SYGVKD. Trimming removed 6 bases at V and 5 bases at J, with 17 bases between. This CDR3 is 14 amino acids long. The CDR3 loop reads CAIRSGRQADEQYF. CDR3 nucleotide sequence: TGTGCCATCAGATCCGGCCGACAAGCCGACGAGCAGTACTTC.

The chain is built from TRBV7-9 and TRBJ1-4, with D hard to call. Germline V gives CDR1 SEHNR, CDR2 FQNEAQ (reference sequence). V was shortened by 4 bases and J by 4 bases, with 19 bases between the two germline ends. The CDR3 is 17 residues long. CDR3 in amino acids: CASSYMTPTGNNEKLFF. CDR3 nucleotides: TGTGCCAGCAGCTACATGACCCCGACGGGTAATAATGAAAAACTGTTTTTT.

The rearrangement links TRBV29-1 to TRBJ2-5, with D tentatively TRBD2 (5 bases). This CDR3 spans 14 amino acids. The ends were cut back, 5 bases at V and 0 bases at J, with 13 bases in the middle. Germline values: CDR1 SQVTM, CDR2 ANQGSEA. CDR3 loop: CSVLLARYQETQYF. CDR3 coding DNA: TGCAGCGTTCTGTTAGCGCGTTACCAAGAGACCCAGTACTTC.

The chain couples TRBV7-2 to TRBJ2-7; the D call may be TRBD1 or TRBD2 (6 bases each). Trimming cost V 5 bases and J 4 bases, with 27 bases left between them. The germline V gene encodes CDR1 SGHTA and CDR2 FQGNSA. The CDR3 spans 18 residues. The CDR3 is CASSGIPQGRGGIYEQYF. DNA for the CDR3: TGTGCCAGCAGCGGAATCCCTCAGGGGCGAGGGGGGATATACGAGCAGTACTTC.